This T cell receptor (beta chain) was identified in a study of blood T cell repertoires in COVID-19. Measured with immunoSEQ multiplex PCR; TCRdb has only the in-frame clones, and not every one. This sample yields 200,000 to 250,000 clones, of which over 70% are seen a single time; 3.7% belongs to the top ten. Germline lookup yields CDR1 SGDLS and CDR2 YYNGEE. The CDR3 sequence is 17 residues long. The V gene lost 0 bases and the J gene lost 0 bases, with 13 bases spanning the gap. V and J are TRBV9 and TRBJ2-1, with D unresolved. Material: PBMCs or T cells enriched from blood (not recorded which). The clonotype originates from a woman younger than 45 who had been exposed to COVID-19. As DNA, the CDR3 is TGTGCCAGCAGCGTAGATCCAAGTTCTAGCTCCTACAATGAGCAGTTCTTC. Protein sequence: CASSVDPSSSSYNEQFF.